What follows are 25 T cell receptor beta chains derived from one specimen sequenced in a study of chemoradiotherapy in HPV16-positive cancers. Using immunoSEQ multiplex PCR, the repertoire was profiled, and TCRdb retains in-frame clones only, with some absent. The sample contains about 3,300 clones, roughly 86% of which appear only once. This specimen consisted of tumor tissue, obtained from a patient who underwent chemoradiotherapy. The source is a human donor with HPV-associated anogenital cancer.

The rearrangement links TRBV4-2 to TRBJ2-2; 9 positions match TRBD1. Germline values: CDR1 LGHNA, CDR2 YNFKEQ. The CDR3 has 17 amino acids. V shed 1 base and J 3 bases; nucleotides not matched to a gene: 6. This chain's CDR3 is CASSQGWDRDDTGELFF. The CDR3 DNA sequence: TGTGCCAGCAGCCAAGGATGGGACAGGGATGACACCGGGGAGCTGTTTTTT.

The chain joins TRBV28 to TRBJ1-3, with no clear D. V was clipped by 3 bases and J by 0 bases, with 6 bases between them. CDR1 and CDR2 from the germline V gene are MDHEN and SYDVKM. The CDR3 has 14 residues. In nucleotides, the CDR3 is TGTGCCAGCAGTTTTCAGAGCTCTGGAAACACCATATATTTT. This translates into CASSFQSSGNTIYF.

The V gene is TRBV2, the J gene TRBJ1-5, with D possibly being TRBD1 (6 bases). Germline loops: CDR1 SNHLY, CDR2 FYNNEI. This CDR3 spans 14 amino acids. Deletions cut 4 bases from V and 2 bases from J, with 9 bases between. This chain's CDR3 is CASSGQGRNQPQHF. In DNA form, the CDR3 reads TGTGCCAGCAGTGGGCAGGGGCGCAATCAGCCCCAGCATTTT.

The gene calls are TRBV18 and TRBJ2-1; possibly TRBD2 for D (6 bases). The germline V gene encodes CDR1 KGHSH and CDR2 LQKENI. V was shortened by 0 bases and J by 9 bases, with 15 bases between the two germline ends. This CDR3 is built from 15 residues. This CDR3 is CASSPPSGRLTEQFF. The CDR3 DNA reads as TGTGCCAGCTCACCACCCAGCGGGCGCCTCACTGAGCAGTTCTTC.

The chain couples TRBV2 to TRBJ2-5; 14 bases are a match to TRBD2. V gave up 9 bases and J gave up 2 bases; unmatched junction bases: 5. The CDR3 is made up of 15 amino acids. The V gene's germline CDR1 is SNHLY and CDR2 FYNNEI. This chain's CDR3 is CARRTSGGLQETQYF. CDR3 DNA sequence: TGTGCCAGGAGGACTAGCGGGGGGTTACAAGAGACCCAGTACTTC.

This chain joins TRBV29-1 and TRBJ1-1; a possible D gene is TRBD1 (6 bases). V was shortened by 6 bases and J by 1 base, with 15 bases between the two germline ends. The CDR3 is made up of 14 amino acids. Germline V CDR1 and CDR2: SQVTM, ANQGSEA. The CDR3 region is CSVAQGAANTEAFF. The CDR3 DNA follows: TGCAGCGTCGCACAGGGCGCGGCGAACACTGAAGCTTTCTTT.

The chain joins TRBV5-8 to TRBJ2-3, with TRBD2 matching 8 bases. V shed 8 bases, J shed 4 bases, and the junction held 9 bases outside the gene matches. The length of the CDR3 is 14 residues. Germline CDR1 SGHTS, CDR2 YDEGEE. Here the CDR3 DNA reads TGTGCCAGTCCCCGGGCGGGGGGCGCAGATACGCAGTATTTT. Its protein product is CASPRAGGADTQYF.

This clone was observed a handful of times. The chain has TRBV11-2 and TRBJ1-1; no definite D call. Germline CDR1 and CDR2: SGHAT and FQNNGV. The V and J ends lost 1 base and 4 bases respectively, with 7 bases between them. The CDR3 spans 13 residues. CDR3 nucleotide sequence: TGTGCCAGCAGCTTAGGCTCGGGCACTGAAGCTTTCTTT. Its protein product is CASSLGSGTEAFF.

The J gene is TRBJ1-4, the V gene TRBV7-2; D remains ambiguous. The length of the CDR3 is 14 residues. The V gene's germline CDR1 is SGHTA and CDR2 FQGNSA. The ends were cut back, 5 bases at V and 4 bases at J, with 11 bases in the middle. CDR3 sequence reads: CASSLHGFNEKLFF. DNA of the CDR3: TGTGCCAGCAGCCTACACGGATTTAATGAAAAACTGTTTTTT.

This chain joins TRBV4-1 and TRBJ2-5; no definite D call. Trimming pared 0 bases from V and 5 bases from J, leaving 4 bases between. This CDR3 region has 12 residues. Germline-derived CDR1 and CDR2 are MGHRA and YSYEKL. CDR3 sequence reads: CASSQDRETQYF. In DNA form, the CDR3 reads TGCGCCAGCAGCCAAGATCGGGAGACCCAGTACTTC.

Here the CDR3 DNA reads TGTGCCAGCAGCTTAAGCCCCTTACGAGCTTTCTTT. Protein product: CASSLSPLRAFF. The chain joins TRBV13 to TRBJ1-1; the D is unclear. V was cut by 2 bases and J by 10 bases, with 11 bases left in between. Germline CDR1 is PRHDT and CDR2 is FYEKMQ (reference sequence). This CDR3 contains 12 residues.

This clone was recorded a few times. This rearrangement joins TRBV28 to TRBJ1-5; a weak D match, TRBD1 (6 bases). The germline V gene encodes CDR1 MDHEN and CDR2 SYDVKM. The CDR3 consists of 14 residues. The V end was cut by 5 bases, the J end by 3 bases, with 11 bases between. The chain's CDR3 is CASSTDRYNQPQHF. The CDR3 nucleotides are TGTGCCAGCAGTACCGACAGGTACAATCAGCCCCAGCATTTT.

The J gene is TRBJ2-1, the V gene TRBV9; 10 bases line up with TRBD2. Germline values: CDR1 SGDLS, CDR2 YYNGEE. The CDR3 runs to 14 residues. V shed 5 bases, J shed 6 bases, and the junction held 5 bases outside the gene matches. The CDR3 loop is CASSLAGASNEQFF. The CDR3 DNA follows: TGTGCCAGCAGTCTAGCGGGGGCCTCCAATGAGCAGTTCTTC.

The rearrangement uses TRBV9 and TRBJ2-7; TRBD2 matches 8 bases. Germline CDR1 reads SGDLS; CDR2 reads YYNGEE. V lost 0 bases and J lost 0; bases outside the gene matches: 8. The CDR3 loop spans 17 amino acids. This chain's CDR3 is CASSVEAGVLSSYEQYF. The CDR3, as DNA: TGTGCCAGCAGCGTAGAAGCGGGGGTTCTTTCCTCCTACGAGCAGTACTTC.

This clone was detected once. CDR3 amino acids: CASSLRDPRRNSPLHF. The CDR3 DNA follows: TGTGCCAGCAGCCTCCGGGACCCCCGGAGAAATTCACCCCTCCACTTT. The rearrangement links TRBV5-4 to TRBJ1-6, with a possible D match to TRBD1 (5 bases). V lost 4 bases, J lost 7 bases, and 18 bases lay in between. From germline, CDR1 is SGHNT and CDR2 YYREEE (reference sequence). The CDR3 extends over 16 amino acids.

The chain links TRBV28 to TRBJ2-7; D perhaps matches TRBD2 (5 bases). The V gene lost 7 bases and the J gene lost 3 bases, with 13 bases spanning the gap. The CDR3 length is 13 residues. CDR1 MDHEN and CDR2 SYDVKM come from the germline V gene. CDR3 sequence: CASKSPGDYEQYF. The CDR3 DNA sequence: TGTGCCAGCAAAAGCCCCGGGGACTACGAGCAGTACTTC.

The count of this clone is one. The chain recombines TRBV11-2 with TRBJ2-5, with 7 bases lining up with TRBD2. V was pared by 7 bases and J by 5 bases, with 16 bases of the junction left unmatched. There are 16 residues in the CDR3. CDR1 and CDR2 from the germline V gene are SGHAT and FQNNGV. The CDR3 bases are TGTGCCAGCAACCTGGGGGAGGGACGGGAAGTGGAGACCCAGTACTTC. Translating it yields CASNLGEGREVETQYF.

V is TRBV9 and J is TRBJ2-3; TRBD2 matches at 8 bases. J lost 0 bases, V lost 0 bases, and 6 bases had no gene match. Germline CDR1 is SGDLS and CDR2 is YYNGEE. The CDR3 extends over 17 amino acids. DNA of the CDR3: TGTGCCAGCAGCGTAGGTTCGGGGGGGCTTAGCACAGATACGCAGTATTTT. Amino acid sequence: CASSVGSGGLSTDTQYF.

The V call is TRBV7-9, the J call TRBJ1-2; 7 bases are shared with TRBD1. V lost 10 bases and J lost 2; bases outside the gene matches: 4. This CDR3 is 12 amino acids long. Germline CDR1 and CDR2: SEHNR and FQNEAQ (reference sequence). The CDR3 here is CATPDRNYGYTF. The CDR3, as DNA: TGTGCCACCCCGGACAGGAACTATGGCTACACCTTC.

The chain carries TRBV4-2 and TRBJ2-5; 16 nucleotides align to TRBD2. The V segment lost 3 bases and the J segment 4 bases; nucleotides outside the gene matches: 8. The CDR3 length is 18 residues. The V gene's germline CDR1 is LGHNA and CDR2 YNFKEQ. The CDR3 sequence: CASSHPGLAGGPGETQYF. The CDR3 DNA reads TGTGCCAGCAGCCACCCGGGACTAGCGGGGGGGCCGGGAGAGACCCAGTACTTC.

The chain combines TRBV19 with TRBJ1-1, with a tentative D call TRBD1 (5 bases). V was shortened by 4 bases and J by 0 bases, with 9 bases between the two germline ends. CDR1 LNHDA and CDR2 SQIVND come from the germline V gene (reference sequence). This CDR3 comprises 14 residues. CDR3 sequence (DNA): TGTGCCAGTAGTAAGGGACGGTTGAACACTGAAGCTTTCTTT. This translates into CASSKGRLNTEAFF.

The chain is built from TRBV4-1 and TRBJ2-2; D is possibly TRBD1 (6 bases). V lost 0 bases and J 3 bases, leaving 14 bases between the germline ends. The CDR3 loop spans 17 amino acids. CDR1 and CDR2 from the germline V gene are MGHRA and YSYEKL. CDR3 DNA: TGCGCCAGCAGCCAAGATTGGGGCAGGGGCTACACCGGGGAGCTGTTTTTT. Translating gives CASSQDWGRGYTGELFF.

The chain couples TRBV5-6 to TRBJ1-1; D ambiguous. CDR1 and CDR2 (germline): SGHDT, YYEEEE. Trimming cost V 4 bases and J 8 bases, with 21 bases left between them. This CDR3 spans 15 amino acids. The CDR3 DNA reads as TGTGCCAGCAGCCCGGACTGGTTTTCGGCACGGGAAGCTTTCTTT. This encodes CASSPDWFSAREAFF. Based on the CDR3 plus reference TRBV5-6 and TRBJ1-1, the full variable domain is DAGVTQSPTHLIKTRGQQVTLRCSPKSGHDTVSWYQQALGQGPQFIFQYYEEEERQRGNFPDRFSGHQFPNYSSELNVNALLLGDSALYLCASSPDWFSAREAFFGQGTRLTVV.

The chain employs TRBV6-1 and TRBJ1-5; the match to TRBD1 covers 10 bases. Trimming removed 3 bases from V and 6 bases from J; junction bases left unmatched: 5. The CDR3 covers 15 residues. The germline V gene encodes CDR1 MNHNS and CDR2 SASEGT. CDR3 coding DNA: TGTGCCAGCAGTGAGACAGGGGGCGCGGGTCAGCCCCAGCATTTT. Its translation is CASSETGGAGQPQHF.

This rearrangement joins TRBV27 to TRBJ1-6; weak D call: TRBD1 (5 bases). CDR1 is MNHEY and CDR2 is SMNVEV in the germline V gene (reference sequence). Deletions cut 2 bases from V and 7 bases from J, with 12 bases between. The CDR3 is made up of 15 amino acids. The DNA for the CDR3 is TGTGCCAGCAGTTTAACGCGGGGGTACAATTCACCCCTCCACTTT. Its translation: CASSLTRGYNSPLHF.